This TCR beta chain was sequenced in a study of T cell changes during pregnancy in multiple sclerosis. The CDR3 is made up of 16 amino acids. With 0 bases clipped from V and 5 bases from J, the junction kept 4 bases outside the gene matches. Germline values: CDR1 LNHNV, CDR2 YYDKDF (reference sequence). Data came from immunoSEQ multiplex PCR; TCRdb stores just in-frame clones and leaves some out. The top ten hold over 5% of the sample, which has tens of thousands of clones, over 85% seen once. In this sample, this clone turned up once. The sequencing used peripheral blood, collected in the third trimester of pregnancy. This clonotype was obtained from a female donor in good health, enrolled as a control in a pregnancy study. The rearrangement uses TRBV15 and TRBJ1-4, with 9 bases that match TRBD1. DNA for the CDR3: TGTGCCACCAGCAGAGATTCGACAGGGGGAAATGAAAAACTGTTTTTT. It translates to CATSRDSTGGNEKLFF.